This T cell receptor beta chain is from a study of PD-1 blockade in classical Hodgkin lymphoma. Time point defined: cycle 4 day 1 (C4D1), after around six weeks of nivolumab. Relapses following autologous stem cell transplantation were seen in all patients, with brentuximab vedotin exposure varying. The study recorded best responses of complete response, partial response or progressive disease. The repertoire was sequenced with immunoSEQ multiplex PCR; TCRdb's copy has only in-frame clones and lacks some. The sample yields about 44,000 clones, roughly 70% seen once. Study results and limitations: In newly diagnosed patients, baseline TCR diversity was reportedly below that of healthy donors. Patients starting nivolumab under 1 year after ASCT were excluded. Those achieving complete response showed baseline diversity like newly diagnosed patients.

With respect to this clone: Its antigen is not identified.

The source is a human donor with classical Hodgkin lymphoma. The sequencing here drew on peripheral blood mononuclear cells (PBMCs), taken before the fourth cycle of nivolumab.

The CDR3 here is CASSPRQAGPMETQYF. For the CDR3, the DNA is TGTGCCAGCAGCCCCCGACAGGCCGGCCCAATGGAGACCCAGTACTTC. The V and J genes are TRBV21-1 and TRBJ2-5; the table's TRBD1 call for D was not verified on the DNA. TRBV21-1 counts as a pseudogene. The CDR3 sequence is 16 residues long.